This is a list of T cell receptor beta chains from one sample in a study of blood T cell repertoires in COVID-19. Some clones are missing from TCRdb's copy, which holds only in-frame ones; the method was immunoSEQ multiplex PCR. This table has some 74,000 clones, 83% appearing once. The specimen sequenced was peripheral blood. Source of these receptors: a man older than 75 with acute or convalescent COVID-19. The CDR3 runs from the conserved cysteine through the conserved F or W. A D gene is named only where the DNA matches it firmly. Size is omitted from some rows. Given values are once, few, many or a class for expanded clones.

d_call j_call clone_size v_call cdr3_nt cdr3_aa
NA TRBJ2-7 NA TRBV28 TGTGCCAGCAGGTTCGGTAGTATCTACGAGCAGTACTTC CASRFGSIYEQYF
TRBD1 TRBJ1-3 NA TRBV9 TGTGCCAGCAGCGTAGCTCCAGGGGGCGCTGGAAACACCATATATTTT CASSVAPGGAGNTIYF
NA TRBJ1-1 NA TRBV29-1 TGCAGCGTTGAGGGCATAAATGGGGGGTACACTGAAGCTTTCTTT CSVEGINGGYTEAFF
NA TRBJ1-1 NA TRBV28 TGTGCCAGCAGTTACTCCCCTATCAGGGTGAACACTGAAGCTTTCTTT CASSYSPIRVNTEAFF
NA TRBJ1-4 few TRBV30 TGTGCCTGGAGTTATGGACAAACTAATGAAAAACTGTTTTTT CAWSYGQTNEKLFF
NA TRBJ1-2 NA TRBV7-2 TGTGCCAGCAGCGCACACAGGGAAGGCTATGGCTACACCTTC CASSAHREGYGYTF
TRBD1 TRBJ2-7 once TRBV6-6 TGTGCCAGCACCAGACAGGGACCCACCTACGAGCAGTACTTC CASTRQGPTYEQYF
NA TRBJ1-1 NA TRBV6-5 TGTGCCAGCAGTCCTACCGACAGACCTGAAGCTTTCTTT CASSPTDRPEAFF
TRBD1 TRBJ1-3 NA TRBV6-1 TGTGCCAGCAGTGGAGGGACAGGGGACTCTGGAAACACCATATATTTT CASSGGTGDSGNTIYF
NA TRBJ2-2 once TRBV6-5 TGTGCCAGCAGGGGACACCAGAACACCGGGGAGCTGTTTTTT CASRGHQNTGELFF
NA TRBJ2-3 few TRBV9 TGTGCCAGCAGCACCGGACACGAAAGCACAGATACGCAGTATTTT CASSTGHESTDTQYF
NA TRBJ1-1 NA TRBV7-3 TGTGCCAGCAGCTTAACAGGTGGGCAGCCAATGAACACTGAAGCTTTCTTT CASSLTGGQPMNTEAFF
TRBD2 TRBJ2-1 NA TRBV3-1/TRBV3-2 TGTGCCAGCAGCCACGGGGGGGGCGTCGACAATGAGCAGTTCTTC CASSHGGGVDNEQFF
TRBD1 TRBJ1-4 NA TRBV28 TGTGCCAGCAAACTCGCAGGGGGCGAAAATGAAAAACTGTTTTTT CASKLAGGENEKLFF
TRBD2 TRBJ2-3 NA TRBV19 TGTGCCAGTAGTAGTACTAGCGGGGGGGCAACAGATACGCAGTATTTT CASSSTSGGATDTQYF
NA TRBJ1-2 NA TRBV19 TGTGCCAGTAGTGGCCCGGACAGTCCTGATGGCTACACCTTC CASSGPDSPDGYTF
TRBD1 TRBJ1-5 NA TRBV7-3 TGTGCCAGCAGCTTCGGGACAGGGTCGAATCAGCCCCAGCATTTT CASSFGTGSNQPQHF
TRBD1 TRBJ2-5 NA TRBV27 TGTGCCAGCAGTTTGCCGAGGACAGGTCAAGAGACCCAGTACTTC CASSLPRTGQETQYF
TRBD2 TRBJ2-1 few TRBV7-9 TGTGCCAGCAGCCCGGCCGGTCTAGCGGGAGTAAATGAGCAGTTCTTC CASSPAGLAGVNEQFF
TRBD2 TRBJ2-5 NA TRBV7-7 TGTGCCAGCAGCTCCCTAGCGGGCCTCCAAGAGACCCAGTACTTC CASSSLAGLQETQYF
NA TRBJ1-5 NA TRBV7-2 TGTGCCAGCAACTCATTGTATGGGAGTTCGGCGCCCCAGCATTTT CASNSLYGSSAPQHF
TRBD1 TRBJ1-1 NA TRBV5-1 TGCGCCAGCAGCTTGATCACAGGGGTCATGAACACTGAAGCTTTCTTT CASSLITGVMNTEAFF
TRBD1 TRBJ2-1 NA TRBV7-3 TGTGCCAGCAGCTTAGGACAGGGGAACAATGAGCAGTTCTTC CASSLGQGNNEQFF
NA TRBJ1-6 few TRBV7-9 TGTGCCAGCAGCTTAGCTCCAGGCGGGGGTTTTAGTTATTCACCCCTCCACTTT CASSLAPGGGFSYSPLHF
NA TRBJ1-2 NA TRBV18 TGTGCCAGCTCAACAAGCAGGTCCTCTAACTATGGCTACACCTTC CASSTSRSSNYGYTF
NA TRBJ2-7 NA TRBV19 TGTGCCAGTAGTAGACTGGACAGTTTCTACGAGCAGTACTTC CASSRLDSFYEQYF
TRBD2 TRBJ2-7 NA TRBV7-2 TGTGCCAGCAGCCCCGGGACTAGCGCCTACGAGCAGTACTTC CASSPGTSAYEQYF
TRBD2 TRBJ2-5 NA TRBV7-2 TGTGCCAGCAGCCAGGGGACTAGCGGGGGCGGGGAGACCCAGTACTTC CASSQGTSGGGETQYF
TRBD1 TRBJ2-3 NA TRBV18 TGTGCCAGCTCACCCAAGACAGGGGGCGAATCTGATACGCAGTATTTT CASSPKTGGESDTQYF
TRBD2 TRBJ2-7 NA TRBV3-1/TRBV3-2 TGTGCCAGCAGCCAAGAAGTAGCGGGAACCACCTACGAGCAGTACTTC CASSQEVAGTTYEQYF
TRBD1 TRBJ2-7 NA TRBV29-1 TGCAGCGTTGGGACAGGGATAAAGCAGTACTTC CSVGTGIKQYF
NA TRBJ1-3 NA TRBV19 TGTGCCAGTATGGTACAGGGCTCTGGAAACACCATATATTTT CASMVQGSGNTIYF
NA TRBJ1-5 NA TRBV2 TGTGCCAGCAGTAACAGACAGCTTAGGGGCAATCAGCCCCAGCATTTT CASSNRQLRGNQPQHF
NA TRBJ1-4 NA TRBV11-2 TGTGCCAGCAGCCCCCTTTACAGGGCTTATAATGAAAAACTGTTTTTT CASSPLYRAYNEKLFF
NA TRBJ2-1 NA TRBV29-1 TGCAGCGTTGAAACCGGCCGGGTCCAGGGTGAGCAGTTCTTC CSVETGRVQGEQFF
NA TRBJ2-5 few TRBV7-2 TGTGCCAGCAGCTTAGATGGGCAGTTCCAAGAGACCCAGTACTTC CASSLDGQFQETQYF
NA TRBJ1-2 NA TRBV27 TGTGCCAGCAGCTTTACTGCCGGGAACTATATTAACTATGGCTACACCTTC CASSFTAGNYINYGYTF
NA TRBJ1-5 NA TRBV20-1 TGCAGTGCTAGTGCTCCTTTCTCGGGCAATCAGCCCCAGCATTTT CSASAPFSGNQPQHF
TRBD1 TRBJ1-4 few TRBV19 TGTGCCAGTAGTATCGGGACAGTTTTACCGTCTAATGAAAAACTGTTTTTT CASSIGTVLPSNEKLFF
TRBD1 TRBJ2-7 NA TRBV5-6 TGTGCCAGCAGCTGGGGCAGGGGGCTAGGGGAGCAGTACTTC CASSWGRGLGEQYF
TRBD1 TRBJ2-1 NA TRBV7-2 TGTGCCAGCAGCTCCAGGGACAGCAATGAGCAGTTCTTC CASSSRDSNEQFF
NA TRBJ2-3 NA TRBV12-3/TRBV12-4 TGTGCCAGCAGTTCCGCAGATACGCAGTATTTT CASSSADTQYF
TRBD1 TRBJ2-2 once TRBV7-7 TGTGCTAGCAGCACAGACAGGGGGCTCGCTGAGCTGTTTTTT CASSTDRGLAELFF
TRBD1 TRBJ2-1 NA TRBV7-9 TGTGCCAGCAGCTTACCGGGACAGGGGACTCAGTTCTTC CASSLPGQGTQFF
NA TRBJ1-2 NA TRBV7-9 TGTGCCAGCAGCCCAGAGGACTATGGCTACACCTTC CASSPEDYGYTF
TRBD1 TRBJ2-7 NA TRBV5-1 TGCGCCAGCAGCGAAACGACAGGGGTGACCTACGAGCAGTACTTC CASSETTGVTYEQYF
NA TRBJ2-7 NA TRBV2 TGTGCCAGTCTCCCCCAGGGGCGAGAGCAGTACTTC CASLPQGREQYF
TRBD1 TRBJ2-7 NA TRBV19 TGTGCCAGTAGCGAGCAGGGGGTCGTCTCCGAGCAGTACTTC CASSEQGVVSEQYF
TRBD1 TRBJ1-4 NA TRBV5-1 TGCGCCAGCAGCTTAAATGTGGGGACAGATGAAAAACTGTTTTTT CASSLNVGTDEKLFF
NA TRBJ1-5 NA TRBV2 TGTGCCAGCAGTGGCAGGGTCGGCAATCAGCCCCAGCATTTT CASSGRVGNQPQHF
NA TRBJ1-4 NA TRBV19 TGTGCCAGTACCCCGGAGGAAAGTGAAAAACTGTTTTTT CASTPEESEKLFF